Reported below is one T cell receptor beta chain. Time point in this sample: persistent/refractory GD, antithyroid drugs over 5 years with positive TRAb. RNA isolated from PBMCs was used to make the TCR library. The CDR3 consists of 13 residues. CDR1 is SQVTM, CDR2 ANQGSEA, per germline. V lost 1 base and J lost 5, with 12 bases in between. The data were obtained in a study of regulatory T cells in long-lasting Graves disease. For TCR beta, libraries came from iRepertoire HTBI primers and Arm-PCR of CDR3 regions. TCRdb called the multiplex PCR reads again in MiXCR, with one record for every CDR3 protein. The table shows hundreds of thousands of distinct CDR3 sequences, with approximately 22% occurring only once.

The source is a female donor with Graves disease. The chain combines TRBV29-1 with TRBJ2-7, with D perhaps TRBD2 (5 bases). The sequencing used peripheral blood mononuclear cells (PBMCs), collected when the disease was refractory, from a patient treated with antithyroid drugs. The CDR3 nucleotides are TGCAGCGTTGAAGGAGGGTTGAACGACGAGCAGTACTTC. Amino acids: CSVEGGLNDEQYF.